The rows below give T cell receptor beta chains drawn from one sample of a study of blood T cell repertoires in COVID-19. Here immunoSEQ multiplex PCR was the method, and the copy in TCRdb shows in-frame clones only, minus some. The sample consists of roughly 8,500 clones, about 80% of them appearing once. Sequencing was carried out using peripheral blood. These receptors came from a man aged 70 or older with active COVID-19. CDR3s include the opening cysteine and the closing phenylalanine or tryptophan. D genes are given only for firm matches. Size is stated for part of the rows, as once, few or many counts, or as a class when the clone is expanded.

j_gene,abundance,d_gene,v_gene,CDR3nt,CDR3aa
TRBJ2-5,once,TRBD2,TRBV19,TGTGCCAGTAGCCGAGGGACTAGCGGCGCAGAGACCCAGTACTTC,CASSRGTSGAETQYF
TRBJ2-2,few,-,TRBV7-3,TGTGCCAGCAGCTCTACAGTTACCGGGGAGCTGTTTTTT,CASSSTVTGELFF
TRBJ2-7,-,TRBD1,TRBV6-5,TGTGCCAGCAGTTTGGCAGGGGGCGATTCCTACGAGCAGTACTTC,CASSLAGGDSYEQYF
TRBJ2-1,-,TRBD2,TRBV3-1/TRBV3-2,TGTGCCAGCAGCCATCGCAAAGCGGGAGGAGAAAATGAGCAGTTCTTC,CASSHRKAGGENEQFF
TRBJ2-6,-,TRBD1,TRBV15,TGTGCCACCAGCAGATCGGACAGGGGATGGTCTGGGGCCAACGTCCTGACTTTC,CATSRSDRGWSGANVLTF
TRBJ2-1,-,-,TRBV2,TGTGCCAGCAGTGACCCCGACAAGAGTTTCGATGAGCAGTTCTTC,CASSDPDKSFDEQFF
TRBJ2-3,-,-,TRBV6-2/TRBV6-3,TGTGCCAGCAGTTACGGGGGGAACACAGATACGCAGTATTTT,CASSYGGNTDTQYF
TRBJ2-5,once,TRBD2,TRBV18,TGTGCCAGCTCCCGAAGGGGGACTAGCGGTCGGGAGACCCAGTACTTC,CASSRRGTSGRETQYF
TRBJ2-3,once,TRBD2,TRBV11-2,TGTGCCAGCACCCGTTTCGGGCGGGAGCCAGATACGCAGTATTTT,CASTRFGREPDTQYF
TRBJ2-5,few,-,TRBV30,TGTGCCTGGGGTATGTCGACCCAGTACTTC,CAWGMSTQYF
TRBJ2-2,-,-,TRBV9,TGTGCCAGCAGCCCACAAAGAGGGTTCGGGGTCGTGAACACCGGGGAGCTGTTTTTT,CASSPQRGFGVVNTGELFF
TRBJ2-2,-,-,TRBV21-1,TGTGCCAGCAGCGACCATTGGGACTATCTCACCGGGGAGCTGTTTTTT,CASSDHWDYLTGELFF
TRBJ1-6,once,-,TRBV18,TGTGCCAGCTCACACAGGACCAGGGAGGGATCACCCCTCCACTTT,CASSHRTREGSPLHF
TRBJ2-4,-,TRBD2,TRBV24-1,TGTGCCACCAGTGATGGACTAGCGGGAGGGCCGTTATCCAAAAACATTCAGTACTTC,CATSDGLAGGPLSKNIQYF